Following are 24 T cell receptor beta chains from one sample sequenced in a study of Tregs in tolerant kidney transplant recipients. Related graft donors supplied nonmyeloablative bone marrow transplants, and mixed chimerism was transient. TCRdb's copy holds only in-frame clones and misses some; the assay was immunoSEQ multiplex PCR. In all, the sample yields some 22,000 clones. The material was CD4+ T cells from blood (PBMCs), obtained 6 months after the transplant. These receptors came from a human patient who received a combined kidney and bone marrow transplant. The graft donor may account for some of the T cells.

A note on this clone: The sequenced fragment ends 3 residues before the CDR3 boundary, so the rest is inferred from the germline J gene. The rearrangement uses TRBV7-7 and TRBJ2-5; TRBD1 matches at 9 bases. J gave up 5 bases and V 5 bases, and 9 bases lay outside the gene matches. The CDR3 length is 15 residues. Germline values: CDR1 SSHAT, CDR2 FNYEAQ (reference sequence). CDR3 DNA, as far as it was read: TGTGCCAGCAGCCCCCACCCGACAGGGGGGGAGACC. Amino acids: CASSPHPTGGET. The full CDR3 sequence reads CASSPHPTGGETQYF.

With respect to this clone: The read ends 3 residues early relative to the CDR3; the germline J gene fills the gap. The chain employs TRBV11-2 and TRBJ2-6, with D unclear. Germline-derived CDR1 and CDR2 are SGHAT and FQNNGV. The V gene lost 5 bases and the J gene lost 0 bases, with 5 bases spanning the gap. The CDR3 has 14 residues. This CDR3 reads CASSLLSGANVLTF. The CDR3 DNA, read in part, is TGTGCCAGCAGCCTCCTCTCTGGGGCCAACGTC. Supplemented by reference TRBV11-2 and TRBJ2-6, the full variable domain reads EAGVAQSPRYKIIEKRQSVAFWCNPISGHATLYWYQQILGQGPKLLIQFQNNGVVDDSQLPKDRFSAERLKGVDSTLKIQPAKLEDSAVYLCASSLLSGANVLTFGAGSRLTVL.

Comment on this clone: Read data end 3 residues before the CDR3 end; the end is taken from the germline J gene. The chain links TRBV7-2 to TRBJ2-7, with 7 nucleotides matching TRBD2. V shed 0 bases and J 0 bases; nucleotides not matched to a gene: 5. This CDR3 comprises 16 residues. The V gene's germline CDR1 is SGHTA and CDR2 FQGNSA. The CDR3 spells CASSLASGVGSYEQYF. CDR3 DNA (partial): TGTGCCAGCAGCTTAGCGAGCGGGGTCGGCTCCTACGAG.

As regards this clone: Read sequence stops 3 residues before the CDR3 end, and the germline J gene provides the missing end. This chain connects TRBV7-9 to TRBJ2-5; D unresolved. Trimming pared 2 bases from V and 0 bases from J, leaving 10 bases between. This CDR3 comprises 15 residues. CDR1 SEHNR and CDR2 FQNEAQ come from the germline V gene (reference sequence). The CDR3 here is CASSLWAAYQETQYF. CDR3 bases read: TGTGCCAGCAGCTTATGGGCCGCGTACCAAGAGACC. Combining the CDR3 with reference TRBV7-9 and TRBJ2-5 gives the whole variable domain DTGVSQNPRHKITKRGQNVTFRCDPISEHNRLYWYRQTLGQGPEFLTYFQNEAQLEKSRLLSDRFSAERPKGSFSTLEIQRTEQGDSAMYLCASSLWAAYQETQYFGPGTRLLVL.

Concerning this clone: The CDR3 end is not reached by the read, which stops 3 residues before it; the germline J gene fills it in. The chain joins TRBV10-3 to TRBJ2-1; 9 positions match TRBD2. Germline values: CDR1 ENHRY, CDR2 SYGVKD. This CDR3 is 17 amino acids long. Trimming cost V 7 bases and J 6 bases; bases outside gene matches: 16. The DNA read from the CDR3 is TGTGCCATCAAGTCGGCTAGCGGGAAGGGCCGGTCCAATGAG. Amino acids: CAIKSASGKGRSNE. The entire CDR3 is CAIKSASGKGRSNEQFF.

In regard to this clone: The CDR3 is cut off 3 residues early in the read; its end comes from the germline J gene. The rearrangement links TRBV20-1 to TRBJ2-2, with TRBD2 identical over 15 bases. From germline, CDR1 is DFQATT and CDR2 SNEGSKA (reference sequence). After removal of 4 bases from V and 4 bases from J, the junction contained 10 bases not matched to a gene. This CDR3 comprises 18 residues. The CDR3 spells CSATVRPGLAGGTGELFF. The CDR3 DNA, read in part, is TGCAGTGCTACAGTGCGACCGGGACTAGCGGGAGGCACCGGGGAG.

A remark on this clone: The CDR3 is cut off 3 residues early in the read; its end comes from the germline J gene. This chain links TRBV18 with TRBJ1-6; D gene unclear. Germline assignment: CDR1 KGHSH and CDR2 LQKENI. V lost 5 bases and J lost 7, with 9 bases in between. The CDR3 is 13 residues long. The CDR3: CASSTAGNSPLHF. The CDR3 DNA, read in part, is TGTGCCAGCTCAACCGCGGGGAATTCACCC.

Regarding this clone: The CDR3 extends 3 residues past the end of the read, so its final part is completed from the germline J gene. V gene TRBV7-6 combines with J gene TRBJ1-2; 12 bases match TRBD1. The CDR3 is 15 residues long. V was clipped by 3 bases and J by 5 bases; unmatched bases: 4. From germline, CDR1 is SGHVS and CDR2 FNYEAQ. The CDR3 sequence is CASSFGTGGRYGYTF. Partial CDR3 DNA: TGTGCCAGCAGCTTCGGGACAGGGGGCAGGTATGGC.

Of note for this clone: The sequence runs out 3 residues before the end of the CDR3; the remainder is reconstructed from the germline J gene. V usage is TRBV18 and J usage is TRBJ1-2; 10 bases agree with TRBD1. The CDR3 has 16 residues. The germline V gene has CDR1 KGHSH and CDR2 LQKENI. J was trimmed by 6 bases and V by 4 bases; bases with no gene match: 11. The CDR3 loop is CASSRQPPDRGNGYTF. CDR3 DNA (partial): TGTGCCAGCTCACGACAACCTCCGGACAGGGGGAATGGC. The full variable domain, with the rest looked up from reference TRBV18 and TRBJ1-2, is NAGVMQNPRHLVRRRGQEARLRCSPMKGHSHVYWYRQLPEEGLKFMVYLQKENIIDESGMPKERFSAEFPKEGPSILRIQQVVRGDSAAYFCASSRQPPDRGNGYTFGSGTRLTVV.

A note on this clone: The CDR3 end falls 3 residues outside the read, so it is completed with the germline J gene. This sequence joins TRBV20-1 and TRBJ2-6; D gene uncertain. Germline V CDR1 and CDR2: DFQATT, SNEGSKA (reference sequence). Deletions cut 1 base from V and 0 bases from J, with 10 bases between. The CDR3 consists of 16 residues. CDR3 sequence: CSARGRRTSGANVLTF. The sequenced CDR3 bases are TGCAGTGCTAGAGGCAGGCGTACCTCTGGGGCCAACGTC.

With regard to this clone: Read sequence stops 3 residues before the CDR3 end, and the germline J gene provides the missing end. The chain has TRBV5-1 and TRBJ1-2; 7 bases align to TRBD1. The J segment lost 2 bases and the V segment lost 4 bases, leaving 17 bases of the junction unmatched. The CDR3 covers 18 residues. In germline, CDR1 is SGHRS, CDR2 YFSETQ. The CDR3 region is CASSPIYGTAPGNYGYTF. The CDR3 DNA, read in part, is TGCGCCAGCAGCCCGATATATGGGACAGCCCCGGGCAACTATGGC. The full variable domain, rest sourced from reference TRBV5-1 and TRBJ1-2, is KAGVTQTPRYLIKTRGQQVTLSCSPISGHRSVSWYQQTPGQGLQFLFEYFSETQRNKGNFPGRFSGRQFSNSRSEMNVSTLELGDSALYLCASSPIYGTAPGNYGYTFGSGTRLTVV.

A word on this clone: With the read ending 3 residues before the CDR3 end, the germline J gene is used to fill in that end. This chain links TRBV29-1 with TRBJ2-1, with D perhaps matching TRBD1 (6 bases). This CDR3 has 16 residues. Trimming left V 2 bases short and J 2 bases short, with 16 bases between. Germline CDR1 and CDR2: SQVTM and ANQGSEA. The CDR3 protein is CSVESGETEPYNEQFF. The covered CDR3 bases are TGCAGCGTTGAATCAGGGGAGACTGAGCCCTACAATGAG.

Of note for this clone: Sequencing ends 3 residues short of the CDR3 end; the germline J gene provides the rest. The V and J genes are TRBV5-1 and TRBJ2-6; tentatively, D is TRBD1 (7 bases). This CDR3 is 15 amino acids long. Germline CDR1 SGHRS, CDR2 YFSETQ. V was trimmed by 4 bases and J by 3 bases, leaving 11 bases between them. The covered CDR3 bases are TGCGCCAGCAGCCAGGGGGGTTATGGGGCCAACGTC. As protein: CASSQGGYGANV. Given in full, the CDR3 is CASSQGGYGANVLTF.

With respect to this clone: The missing CDR3 end, 3 residues past where the read stops, is filled in from the germline J gene. The chain joins TRBV20-1 to TRBJ1-1; 9 positions match TRBD1. The V and J ends lost 0 bases and 5 bases, in that order; junction bases with no gene match: 7. The CDR3 loop spans 15 amino acids. From germline, CDR1 is DFQATT and CDR2 SNEGSKA (reference sequence). Partial CDR3 DNA: TGCAGTGCTAGAGATGGGGGACAGGGTGGGACTGAA. This sequence encodes CSARDGGQGGTE. In full, the CDR3 is CSARDGGQGGTEAFF.

On this clone: The CDR3 end falls 3 residues outside the read, so it is completed with the germline J gene. This chain links TRBV12-5 with TRBJ2-5, with TRBD2 matching 13 bases. The trim removed 1 base at V and 2 bases at J, leaving 1 base unmatched. CDR1 is LGHNT and CDR2 is FRNRAP in the germline V gene. CDR3 size: 16 residues. CDR3 bases read: TGTGCTAGTGGTTTGGGACTAGCGGGGGGACAAGAGACC. Translated, it gives CASGLGLAGGQET. The full-length CDR3 reads as CASGLGLAGGQETQYF. The full variable domain, rest sourced from reference TRBV12-5 and TRBJ2-5, is DARVTQTPRHKVTEMGQEVTMRCQPILGHNTVFWYRQTMMQGLELLAYFRNRAPLDDSGMPKDRFSAEMPDATLATLKIQPSEPRDSAVYFCASGLGLAGGQETQYFGPGTRLLVL.

With regard to this clone: The read halts 3 residues ahead of the CDR3 end, with the missing end drawn from the germline J gene. The V call is TRBV4-1, the J call TRBJ1-4, with D perhaps matching TRBD1 (5 bases). This CDR3 is 13 amino acids long. Trimming removed 2 bases at V and 8 bases at J, with 9 bases between. From germline, CDR1 is MGHRA and CDR2 YSYEKL. The DNA read from the CDR3 is TGCGCCAGCAGCCAACTTTCAGGGGAAAAA. Translating gives CASSQLSGEK. The full CDR3 is CASSQLSGEKLFF.

Worth noting for this clone: The CDR3 end lies 3 residues beyond the end of the read and is filled in from the germline J gene. The gene calls are TRBV5-1 and TRBJ1-2; tentative D call: TRBD1 (6 bases). Germline CDR1 is SGHRS and CDR2 is YFSETQ. The V and J ends lost 3 bases and 6 bases respectively, with 15 bases between them. The CDR3 consists of 14 residues. The CDR3 sequence: CASSWNRARDGYTF. The part of the CDR3 DNA that was read is TGCGCCAGCAGCTGGAACAGGGCTCGGGATGGC.

Of note for this clone: The read terminates 3 residues before the CDR3 end, so the remaining end is supplied by the germline J gene. The chain combines TRBV2 with TRBJ2-7, with a possible D match to TRBD2 (6 bases). This CDR3 has 13 amino acids. Germline CDR1 reads SNHLY; CDR2 reads FYNNEI. Trimming left V 8 bases short and J 1 base short, with 12 bases between. The CDR3 reads CASAWGVSYEQYF. The CDR3 bases that were read are TGTGCCAGCGCTTGGGGGGTGTCCTACGAG. Full variable domain (outside the CDR3, taken from reference TRBV2 and TRBJ2-7): EPEVTQTPSHQVTQMGQEVILRCVPISNHLYFYWYRQILGQKVEFLVSFYNNEISEKSEIFDDQFSVERPDGSNFTLKIRSTKLEDSAMYFCASAWGVSYEQYFGPGTRLTVT.

In the case of this clone: Sequencing ends 3 residues short of the CDR3 end; the germline J gene provides the rest. The chain combines TRBV7-6 with TRBJ2-2; TRBD1 is a possible D gene (5 bases). The CDR3 has 16 residues. V gave up 0 bases and J gave up 0 bases, with 8 bases separating them. Per the germline V gene, CDR1 is SGHVS and CDR2 is FNYEAQ. CDR3 DNA (partial): TGTGCCAGCAGCTTAGCCGTGACAGCGAACACCGGGGAG. Encoded protein: CASSLAVTANTGE. The whole CDR3 sequence reads CASSLAVTANTGELFF.

A note on this clone: The read terminates 3 residues ahead of where the CDR3 ends, so the germline J gene completes it. The J gene is TRBJ2-1, the V gene TRBV20-1; 11 bases match TRBD2. The V gene's germline CDR1 is DFQATT and CDR2 SNEGSKA (reference sequence). The CDR3 is 13 amino acids. The J segment lost 9 bases and the V segment lost 3 bases, leaving 4 bases of the junction unmatched. The sequenced part of the CDR3 DNA is TGCAGTGCTAGGCCTAGCGGGAGGAGTGAG. This translates into CSARPSGRSE. The full-length CDR3 reads as CSARPSGRSEQFF.

A note on this clone: The read falls 3 residues short of the CDR3 end, and the missing part is taken from the germline J gene. J is TRBJ2-7 and V is TRBV7-8; D remains ambiguous. Trimming cost V 2 bases and J 6 bases, with 11 bases left between them. Germline V CDR1 and CDR2: SGHVS, FQNEAQ. This CDR3 has 13 amino acids. The CDR3 is CASSLRSGTEQYF. The covered CDR3 bases are TGTGCCAGCAGCTTAAGGTCGGGTACCGAG.

With respect to this clone: The CDR3 is cut off 3 residues early in the read; its end comes from the germline J gene. V is TRBV18 and J is TRBJ2-3; D may be TRBD2 (6 bases). This CDR3 contains 15 residues. Per the germline V gene, CDR1 is KGHSH and CDR2 is LQKENI. Deletions cut 4 bases from V and 2 bases from J, with 13 bases between. The CDR3 DNA, read in part, is TGTGCCAGCTCACGAGGGACTCCTTCCACAGATACG. Encoded protein: CASSRGTPSTDT. The full CDR3 reads CASSRGTPSTDTQYF.

Remarks on this clone: The CDR3 goes on 3 residues after the read ends, and that part is filled in from the germline J gene. The sample has other DNA sequences that encode this CDR3 too. V usage is TRBV6-2 or TRBV6-3 and J usage is TRBJ2-7; D possibly corresponds to TRBD2 (5 bases). CDR1 MNHEY and CDR2 SVGEGT come from the germline V gene. Trimming took 9 bases from V and 4 from J, leaving 16 bases between them. There are 13 residues in the CDR3. CDR3 residues: CASCEGKRYEQYF. The sequenced part of the CDR3 DNA is TGTGCCAGTTGTGAAGGGAAGCGGTACGAG.

The part of the CDR3 DNA that was read is TGTGCCAGAACAGGGGGTAGCGACTATGGC. It is translated as CARTGGSDYG. In full, the CDR3 reads CARTGGSDYGYTF. V and J are TRBV2 and TRBJ1-2; TRBD1 aligns across 8 bases. The read gets to within 3 residues of the CDR3 end, and the germline J gene fills in the rest. Germline assignment: CDR1 SNHLY and CDR2 FYNNEI. V lost 9 bases, J lost 3 bases, and 6 bases stayed unmatched. CDR3 size: 13 residues.